A single sample is the source of the 3 T cell receptor beta chains below, sequenced in a study of T cell responses to AZD1222 COVID-19 vaccine (dated by TCRdb to about 2021). The sample's time point label is to be understood as: about 28 days (+/-7) after the second vaccine dose. This specimen's treatment or condition label, per the study, means: meningococcal conjugate vaccine given as trial control. The library was prepared using the immunoSEQ multiplex PCR assay. The immuneACCESS repertoire file appears here via TCRdb, limited to in-frame rearrangements. These files lack a portion of the clones; in checked studies, under half of the deficit traces to unresolved V genes, and the cause of the others is not known. In this sample the table shows about 180,000 clones, 85% to 95% of which occur a single time. The ten most abundant clones make up roughly 1% of the sample. This specimen was peripheral blood, taken 28 days after the second dose of the MenACWY control vaccine. These receptors all come from an adult who received the MenACWY meningococcal vaccine as a control.

This chain links TRBV9 with TRBJ2-5, with TRBD2 matching 14 bases. V lost 3 bases and J lost 4; bases outside the gene matches: 8. This CDR3 has 17 amino acids. Germline V gene data show CDR1 as SGDLS and CDR2 as YYNGEE. The CDR3 DNA reads TGTGCCAGCAGCGCCCCTCCCGGGACTAGCGGGGGAGAGACCCAGTACTTC. Translating gives CASSAPPGTSGGETQYF.

This chain uses TRBV12-3 or TRBV12-4 with TRBJ2-1; no clear D gene. The CDR3 is 12 residues long. V was clipped by 9 bases and J by 12 bases, with 18 bases between them. Here the CDR3 DNA reads TGTGCCAGTTCGCCTGCCCTCCCTAGGCAGTTCTTC. This translates into CASSPALPRQFF.

Written as DNA, the CDR3 is TGTGCCAGCAGCCAGATAGGGGGGGGTCGATCAGATACGCAGTATTTT. Its translation: CASSQIGGGRSDTQYF. The chain employs TRBV7-2 and TRBJ2-3, with TRBD2 as a possible D gene (7 bases). Germline-derived CDR1 and CDR2 are SGHTA and FQGNSA. The CDR3 extends over 16 amino acids. V dropped 5 bases and J dropped 4 bases, with 19 bases sitting between them.